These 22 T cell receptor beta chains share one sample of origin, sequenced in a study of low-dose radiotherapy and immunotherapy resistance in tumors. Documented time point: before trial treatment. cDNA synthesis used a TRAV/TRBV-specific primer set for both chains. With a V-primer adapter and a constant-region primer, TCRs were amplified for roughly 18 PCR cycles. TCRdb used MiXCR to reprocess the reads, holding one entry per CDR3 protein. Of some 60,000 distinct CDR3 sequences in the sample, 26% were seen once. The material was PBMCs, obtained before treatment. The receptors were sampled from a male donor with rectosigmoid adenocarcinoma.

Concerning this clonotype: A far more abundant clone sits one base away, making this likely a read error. CDR3 amino acids: CASSLGTMNEQYF. The CDR3 region has the DNA TGTGCCAGCAGCTTAGGTACGATGAATGAGCAGTACTTC. The V and J genes are TRBV11-2 and TRBJ2-7, with D unclear. Germline CDR1 reads SGHAT; CDR2 reads FQNNGV. The CDR3 loop spans 13 amino acids. The germline V and J ends were trimmed by 1 base and 7 bases, with 11 bases remaining between them. Supplemented by reference TRBV11-2 and TRBJ2-7, the full variable domain reads EAGVAQSPRYKIIEKRQSVAFWCNPISGHATLYWYQQILGQGPKLLIQFQNNGVVDDSQLPKDRFSAERLKGVDSTLKIQPAKLEDSAVYLCASSLGTMNEQYFGPGTRLTVT.

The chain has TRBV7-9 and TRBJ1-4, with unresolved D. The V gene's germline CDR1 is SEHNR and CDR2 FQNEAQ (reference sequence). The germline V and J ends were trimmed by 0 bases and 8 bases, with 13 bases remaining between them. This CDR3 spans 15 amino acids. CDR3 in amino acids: CASSLAGPSTEKLFF. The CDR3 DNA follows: TGTGCCAGCAGCTTAGCCGGTCCAAGCACAGAAAAACTGTTTTTT.

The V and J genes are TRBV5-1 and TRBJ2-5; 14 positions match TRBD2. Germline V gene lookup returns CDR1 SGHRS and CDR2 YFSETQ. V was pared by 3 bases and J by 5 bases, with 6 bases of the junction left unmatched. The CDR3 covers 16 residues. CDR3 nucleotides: TGCGCCAGCAGCTCCTCGGGACTAGCGGGAGAGGAGACCCAGTACTTC. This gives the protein CASSSSGLAGEETQYF.

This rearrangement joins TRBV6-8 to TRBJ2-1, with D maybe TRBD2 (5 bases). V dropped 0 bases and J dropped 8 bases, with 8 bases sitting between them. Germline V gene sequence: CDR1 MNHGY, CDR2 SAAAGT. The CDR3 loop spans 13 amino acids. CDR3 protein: CASSYSNGDEQFF. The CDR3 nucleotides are TGTGCCAGCAGTTACTCGAACGGGGATGAGCAGTTCTTC.

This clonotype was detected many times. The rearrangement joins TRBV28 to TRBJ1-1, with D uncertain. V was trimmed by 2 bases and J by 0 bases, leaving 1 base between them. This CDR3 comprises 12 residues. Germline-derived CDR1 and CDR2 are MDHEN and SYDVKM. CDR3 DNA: TGTGCCAGCAGTTTAGTGAACACTGAAGCTTTCTTT. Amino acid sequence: CASSLVNTEAFF.

For the CDR3, the DNA is TGTGCCAGCAGCCTGGGGGCCCAGGGTGAAGCTTTCTTT. This sequence encodes CASSLGAQGEAFF. The rearrangement uses TRBV9 and TRBJ1-1, with TRBD1 as a possible D gene (6 bases). The CDR3 loop spans 13 amino acids. Germline V CDR1 and CDR2: SGDLS, YYNGEE. V gave up 4 bases and J gave up 7 bases, with 14 bases separating them.

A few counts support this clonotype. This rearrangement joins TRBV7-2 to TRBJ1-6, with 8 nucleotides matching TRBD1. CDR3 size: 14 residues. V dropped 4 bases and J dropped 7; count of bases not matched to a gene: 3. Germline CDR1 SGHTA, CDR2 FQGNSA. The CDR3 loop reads CASSSRQGNSPLHF. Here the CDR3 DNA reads TGTGCCAGCAGCTCTAGACAGGGGAATTCACCCCTCCACTTT.

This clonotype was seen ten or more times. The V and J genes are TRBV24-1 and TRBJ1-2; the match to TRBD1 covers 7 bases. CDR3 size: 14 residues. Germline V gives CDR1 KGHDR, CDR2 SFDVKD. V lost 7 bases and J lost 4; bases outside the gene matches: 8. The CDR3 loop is CATSPGTDLYGYTF. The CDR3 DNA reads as TGTGCCACCAGCCCCGGGACAGACCTCTATGGCTACACCTTC.

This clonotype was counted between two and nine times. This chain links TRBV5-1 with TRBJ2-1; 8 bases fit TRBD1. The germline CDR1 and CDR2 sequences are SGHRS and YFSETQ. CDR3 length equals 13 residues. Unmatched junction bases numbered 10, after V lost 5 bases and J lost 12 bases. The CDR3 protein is CASSSGQESWQFF. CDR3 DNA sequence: TGCGCCAGCAGTTCGGGACAGGAATCTTGGCAGTTCTTC.

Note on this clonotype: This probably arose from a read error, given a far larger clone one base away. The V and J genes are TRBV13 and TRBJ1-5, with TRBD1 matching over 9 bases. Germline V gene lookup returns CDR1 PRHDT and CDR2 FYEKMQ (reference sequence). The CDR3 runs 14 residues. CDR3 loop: CASSPGQGNQPEHF. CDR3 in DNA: TGTGCCAGCAGCCCGGGACAGGGAAATCAGCCCGAGCATTTT.

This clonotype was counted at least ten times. CDR3 nucleotide sequence: TGTGCCAGCAGTTACACCTCTGGGGCCAACGTCCTGACTTTC. Encoded protein: CASSYTSGANVLTF. This chain connects TRBV6-2 or TRBV6-3 to TRBJ2-6; D not certain. The CDR3 extends over 14 amino acids. The germline gives CDR1 MNHEY, CDR2 SVGEGT. Trimming removed 2 bases at V and 0 bases at J, with 2 bases between.

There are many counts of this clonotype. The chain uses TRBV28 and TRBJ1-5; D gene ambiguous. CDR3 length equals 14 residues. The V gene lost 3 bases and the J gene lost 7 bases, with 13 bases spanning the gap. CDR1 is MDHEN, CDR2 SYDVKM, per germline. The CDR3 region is CASSLGQTRQPQHF. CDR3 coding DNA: TGTGCCAGCAGTTTGGGCCAGACGAGACAGCCCCAGCATTTT.

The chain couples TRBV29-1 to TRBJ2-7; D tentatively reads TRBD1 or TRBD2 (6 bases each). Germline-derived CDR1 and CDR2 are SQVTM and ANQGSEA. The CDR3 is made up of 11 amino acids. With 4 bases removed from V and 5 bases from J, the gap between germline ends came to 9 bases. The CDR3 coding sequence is TGCAGCGTTGCGGGGGCGCACGAGCAGTACTTC. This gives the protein CSVAGAHEQYF.

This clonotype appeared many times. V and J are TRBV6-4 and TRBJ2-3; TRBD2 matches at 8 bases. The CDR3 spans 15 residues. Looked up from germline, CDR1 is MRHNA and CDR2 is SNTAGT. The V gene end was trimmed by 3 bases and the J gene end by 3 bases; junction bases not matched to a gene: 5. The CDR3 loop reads CASSEKAGATDTQYF. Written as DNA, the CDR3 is TGTGCCAGCAGTGAAAAAGCGGGAGCGACAGATACGCAGTATTTT.

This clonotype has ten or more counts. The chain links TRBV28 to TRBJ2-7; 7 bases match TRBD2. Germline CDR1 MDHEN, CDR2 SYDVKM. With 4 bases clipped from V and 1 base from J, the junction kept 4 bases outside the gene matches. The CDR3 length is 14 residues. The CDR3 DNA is TGTGCCAGCAGTTCGACGGGGGGTTCCTACGAGCAGTACTTC. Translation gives CASSSTGGSYEQYF.

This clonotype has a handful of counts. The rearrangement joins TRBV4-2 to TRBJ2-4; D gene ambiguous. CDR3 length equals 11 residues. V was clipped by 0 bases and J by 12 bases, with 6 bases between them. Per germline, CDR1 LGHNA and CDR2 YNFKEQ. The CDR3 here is CASSQERAQYF. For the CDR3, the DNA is TGTGCCAGCAGCCAAGAACGAGCTCAGTACTTC.

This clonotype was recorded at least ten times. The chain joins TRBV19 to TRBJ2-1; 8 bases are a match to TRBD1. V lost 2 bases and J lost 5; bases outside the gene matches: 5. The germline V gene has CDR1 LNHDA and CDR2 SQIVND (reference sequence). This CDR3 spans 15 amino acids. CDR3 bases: TGTGCCAGTAGTATATTTCGGGGACAGGACAATGAGCAGTTCTTC. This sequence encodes CASSIFRGQDNEQFF. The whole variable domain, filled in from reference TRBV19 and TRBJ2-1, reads DGGITQSPKYLFRKEGQNVTLSCEQNLNHDAMYWYRQDPGQGLRLIYYSQIVNDFQKGDIAEGYSVSREKKESFPLTVTSAQKNPTAFYLCASSIFRGQDNEQFFGPGTRLTVL.

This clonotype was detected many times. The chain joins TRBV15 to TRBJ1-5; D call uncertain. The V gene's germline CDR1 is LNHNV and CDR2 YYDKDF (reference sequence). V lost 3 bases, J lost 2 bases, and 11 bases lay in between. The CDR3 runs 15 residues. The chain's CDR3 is CATSSAGRGNQPQHF. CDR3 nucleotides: TGTGCCACCAGCAGTGCCGGAAGGGGCAATCAGCCCCAGCATTTT.

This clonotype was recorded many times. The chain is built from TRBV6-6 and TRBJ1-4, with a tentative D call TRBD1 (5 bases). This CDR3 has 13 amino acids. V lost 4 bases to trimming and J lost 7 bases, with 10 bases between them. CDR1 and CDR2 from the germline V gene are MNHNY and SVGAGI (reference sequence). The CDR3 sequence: CASSSRGSEKLFF. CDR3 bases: TGTGCCAGCAGTTCCCGGGGGAGTGAAAAACTGTTTTTT.

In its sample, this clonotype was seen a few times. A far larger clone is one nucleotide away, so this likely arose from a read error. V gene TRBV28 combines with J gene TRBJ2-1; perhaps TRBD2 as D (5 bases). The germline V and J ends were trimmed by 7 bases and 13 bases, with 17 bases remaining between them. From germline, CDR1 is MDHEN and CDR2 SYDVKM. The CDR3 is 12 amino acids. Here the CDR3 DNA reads TGTGCCAGCAAGGCTAGTGGGGAGACCCAGTTCTTC. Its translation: CASKASGETQFF.

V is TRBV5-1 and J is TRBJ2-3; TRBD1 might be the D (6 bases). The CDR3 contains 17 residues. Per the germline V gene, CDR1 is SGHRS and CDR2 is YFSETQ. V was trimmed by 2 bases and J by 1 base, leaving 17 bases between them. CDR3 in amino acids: CASSFMGQGTGTDTQYF. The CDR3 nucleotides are TGCGCCAGCAGCTTCATGGGGCAGGGGACGGGCACAGATACGCAGTATTTT.

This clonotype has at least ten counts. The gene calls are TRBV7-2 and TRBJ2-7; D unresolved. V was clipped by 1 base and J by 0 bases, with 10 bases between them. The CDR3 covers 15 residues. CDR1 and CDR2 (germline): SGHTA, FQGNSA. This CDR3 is CASSLERFSSYEQYF. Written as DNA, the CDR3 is TGTGCCAGCAGCTTAGAGCGCTTCAGCTCCTACGAGCAGTACTTC.